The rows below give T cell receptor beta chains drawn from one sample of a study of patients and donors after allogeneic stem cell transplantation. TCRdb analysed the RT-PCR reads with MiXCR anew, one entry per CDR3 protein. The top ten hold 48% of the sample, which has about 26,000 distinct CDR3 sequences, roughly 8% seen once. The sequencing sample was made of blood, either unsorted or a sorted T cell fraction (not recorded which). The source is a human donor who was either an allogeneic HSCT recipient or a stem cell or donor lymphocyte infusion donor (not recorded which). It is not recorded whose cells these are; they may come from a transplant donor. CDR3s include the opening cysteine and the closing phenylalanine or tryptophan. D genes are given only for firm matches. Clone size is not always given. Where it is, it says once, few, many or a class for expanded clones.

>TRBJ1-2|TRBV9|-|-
CASSVDPDSFYGYTF
TGTGCCAGCAGCGTAGACCCGGACAGCTTCTATGGCTACACCTTC
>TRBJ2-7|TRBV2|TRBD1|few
CASEQGEDYEQYF
TGTGCCAGCGAACAGGGGGAGGACTACGAGCAGTACTTC
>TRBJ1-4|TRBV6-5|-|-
CASSYGLTNEKLFF
TGTGCCAGCAGTTACGGGCTGACTAATGAAAAACTGTTTTTT
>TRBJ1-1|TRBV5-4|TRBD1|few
CASSPGGTGATEAFF
TGTGCCAGCAGTCCCGGGGGGACAGGGGCCACTGAAGCTTTCTTT
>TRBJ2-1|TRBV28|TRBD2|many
CASSFGLAEAYNEQFF
TGTGCCAGCAGTTTCGGTCTAGCGGAAGCCTACAATGAGCAGTTCTTC
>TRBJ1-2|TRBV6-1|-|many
CATDRPGPRTF
TGTGCCACCGATCGTCCGGGCCCGAGGACCTTC
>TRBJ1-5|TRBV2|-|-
CASSEYILGNQPQHF
TGTGCCAGCAGTGAATATATTTTGGGCAATCAGCCCCAGCATTTT
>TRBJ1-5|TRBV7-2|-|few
CASSLRDIQPQHF
TGTGCCAGCAGCCTCCGGGACATCCAGCCCCAGCATTTT
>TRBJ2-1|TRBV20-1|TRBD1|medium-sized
CSARAGTGNNEQFF
TGCAGTGCTAGAGCCGGGACAGGGAACAATGAGCAGTTCTTC
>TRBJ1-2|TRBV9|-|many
CASSAPGVYNGYTF
TGTGCCAGCAGCGCGCCAGGGGTCTACAATGGCTACACCTTC
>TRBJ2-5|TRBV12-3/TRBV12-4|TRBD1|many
CASKGQLNQETQYF
TGTGCCAGCAAGGGACAGCTAAACCAAGAGACCCAGTACTTC
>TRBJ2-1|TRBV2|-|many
CASKGTNNEQFF
TGTGCCAGCAAGGGCACGAACAATGAGCAGTTCTTC
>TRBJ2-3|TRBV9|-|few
CASSVGQGEGTDTQYF
TGTGCCAGCAGCGTAGGTCAGGGGGAGGGCACAGATACGCAGTATTTT
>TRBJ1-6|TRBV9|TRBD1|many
CASSVGRDRGSPLHF
TGTGCCAGCAGCGTAGGACGGGACAGGGGTTCACCCCTCCACTTT
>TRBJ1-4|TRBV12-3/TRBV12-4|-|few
CASSLGGAREKLFF
TGTGCCAGCAGTTTAGGGGGGGCGCGCGAAAAACTGTTTTTT